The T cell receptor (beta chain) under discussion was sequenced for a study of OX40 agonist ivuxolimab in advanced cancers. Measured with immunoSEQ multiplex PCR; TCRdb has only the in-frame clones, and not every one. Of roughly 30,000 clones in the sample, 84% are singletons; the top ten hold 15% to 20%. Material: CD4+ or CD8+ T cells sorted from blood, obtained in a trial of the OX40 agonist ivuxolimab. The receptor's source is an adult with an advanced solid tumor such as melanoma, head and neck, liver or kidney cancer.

CDR3 coding DNA: TGTGCCACCCAAACTCGGGCAGGGGGCTACGAGCAGTACTTC. This gives the protein CATQTRAGGYEQYF. The chain employs TRBV27 and TRBJ2-7, with 7 bases identical to TRBD1. The CDR3 runs 14 residues. The V and J ends lost 10 bases and 3 bases, in that order; junction bases with no gene match: 12. The V gene's germline CDR1 is MNHEY and CDR2 SMNVEV (reference sequence).